Listed here are 21 T cell receptor beta chains from one sample, sequenced in a study of blood T cell repertoires in COVID-19. Repertoires were generated with immunoSEQ multiplex PCR, while TCRdb's copy carries only in-frame clones and drops some. The sample shows roughly 140,000 clones, more than 70% of them seen only once. Material: peripheral blood. All receptors derive from a human donor in a cohort sampled during active COVID-19.

The chain recombines TRBV29-1 with TRBJ1-2; TRBD1 might be the D (5 bases). Germline values: CDR1 SQVTM, CDR2 ANQGSEA. The CDR3 loop spans 13 amino acids. V lost 5 bases and J 0 bases, leaving 10 bases between the germline ends. This CDR3 reads CSVRAGSNYGYTF. CDR3 bases: TGCAGCGTTCGGGCAGGGTCTAACTATGGCTACACCTTC.

The V and J genes are TRBV9 and TRBJ2-3; 11 bases are a match to TRBD2. Germline-derived CDR1 and CDR2 are SGDLS and YYNGEE. The CDR3 totals 18 residues. Germline trimming cut 0 bases from V and 4 bases from J; bases unmatched to any gene: 10. The DNA of the CDR3 is TGTGCCAGCAGCGTAGCTCCGATTAGCGGGGGGGCCTCAGATACGCAGTATTTT. Encoded protein: CASSVAPISGGASDTQYF.

The chain couples TRBV7-9 to TRBJ1-5; no reliable D call. This CDR3 has 13 amino acids. Trimming left V 2 bases short and J 6 bases short, with 8 bases between. The germline V gene encodes CDR1 SEHNR and CDR2 FQNEAQ (reference sequence). CDR3 DNA: TGTGCCAGCAGCTTAACGGAGGGTCAGCCCCAGCATTTT. This gives the protein CASSLTEGQPQHF.

Only a few counts were recorded for this clone. V is TRBV7-9 and J is TRBJ1-3; the D is unclear. CDR3 length: 15 residues. V was trimmed by 1 base and J by 4 bases, leaving 11 bases between them. The V gene's germline CDR1 is SEHNR and CDR2 FQNEAQ (reference sequence). The CDR3 DNA reads as TGTGCCAGCAGCTTAGACCCAGGATTCGGAAACACCATATATTTT. Its translation: CASSLDPGFGNTIYF. Full variable domain (missing parts from reference TRBV7-9 and TRBJ1-3): DTGVSQNPRHKITKRGQNVTFRCDPISEHNRLYWYRQTLGQGPEFLTYFQNEAQLEKSRLLSDRFSAERPKGSFSTLEIQRTEQGDSAMYLCASSLDPGFGNTIYFGEGSWLTVV.

The rearrangement uses TRBV7-3 and TRBJ2-3, with 8 bases that match TRBD2. The CDR3 extends over 15 amino acids. The V gene's germline CDR1 is SGHTA and CDR2 FQGTGA. V was pared by 7 bases and J by 5 bases, with 11 bases of the junction left unmatched. CDR3 coding DNA: TGTGCCAGCAAAGAAGGCGGGGGGATCTTAGATACGCAGTATTTT. The encoded protein is CASKEGGGILDTQYF.

V and J are TRBV30 and TRBJ1-5; weak D call: TRBD1 (5 bases). V lost 0 bases and J 5 bases, leaving 14 bases between the germline ends. CDR3 length: 15 residues. The V gene's germline CDR1 is GTSNPN and CDR2 SVGIG (reference sequence). The CDR3 DNA sequence: TGTGCCTGGAGTGTACTGGGGGGGAGAGATCAGCCCCAGCATTTT. Translating it yields CAWSVLGGRDQPQHF.

The V call is TRBV19, the J call TRBJ1-2, with TRBD1 matching 8 bases. CDR1 and CDR2 from the germline V gene are LNHDA and SQIVND (reference sequence). This CDR3 region has 14 residues. V dropped 8 bases and J dropped 3; count of bases not matched to a gene: 8. Here the CDR3 reads CASLAGGAYYGYTF. For the CDR3, the DNA is TGTGCCAGTCTCGCAGGGGGCGCCTACTATGGCTACACCTTC.

The CDR3 loop reads CASSQAGTGSYEQYF. DNA of the CDR3: TGCGCCAGCAGCCAAGCCGGGACAGGGAGCTACGAGCAGTACTTC. The chain couples TRBV4-1 to TRBJ2-7; 9 bases are shared with TRBD1. CDR1 is MGHRA, CDR2 YSYEKL, per germline. This CDR3 is 15 amino acids long. V was clipped by 1 base and J by 3 bases; unmatched bases: 4.

The chain recombines TRBV30 with TRBJ1-4; maybe TRBD1 (6 bases). The V gene's germline CDR1 is GTSNPN and CDR2 SVGIG (reference sequence). CDR3 length: 15 amino acids. V dropped 1 base and J dropped 8 bases, with 17 bases sitting between them. The CDR3 reads CAWSELALGGEKLFF. For the CDR3, the DNA is TGTGCCTGGAGTGAGTTGGCCTTAGGGGGAGAAAAACTGTTTTTT.

The chain joins TRBV14 to TRBJ1-6; D call uncertain. V gave up 0 bases and J gave up 2 bases, with 11 bases separating them. Germline loops: CDR1 SGHDN, CDR2 FVKESK. CDR3 length: 17 amino acids. CDR3 nucleotide sequence: TGTGCCAGCAGCCAAGAACGCCTCGGGACCTATAATTCACCCCTCCACTTT. As protein: CASSQERLGTYNSPLHF.

The rearrangement joins TRBV5-1 to TRBJ1-2; 9 bases align to TRBD1. The CDR3 sequence is 13 residues long. J was trimmed by 6 bases and V by 4 bases; bases with no gene match: 4. Germline V CDR1 and CDR2: SGHRS, YFSETQ. The DNA for the CDR3 is TGCGCCAGCAGCCCGGGACAGGGTGATGGCTACACCTTC. Protein: CASSPGQGDGYTF.

The V gene is TRBV7-9, the J gene TRBJ1-1, with D possibly TRBD1 on 6 matching bases. The CDR3 is 14 residues long. Germline loops: CDR1 SEHNR, CDR2 FQNEAQ (reference sequence). Trimming took off 3 bases at V and 1 base at J, with 9 bases between the two ends. The CDR3 reads CASSFGTPNTEAFF. CDR3 sequence (DNA): TGTGCCAGCAGCTTCGGGACACCGAACACTGAAGCTTTCTTT.

The J gene is TRBJ2-5, the V gene TRBV12-3 or TRBV12-4; D possibly corresponds to TRBD1 (6 bases). The germline V and J ends were trimmed by 3 bases and 2 bases, with 7 bases remaining between them. The length of the CDR3 is 13 residues. CDR3 residues: CASSLGAQETQYF. The CDR3 DNA reads TGTGCCAGCAGTTTGGGGGCACAAGAGACCCAGTACTTC.

V gene TRBV6-5 combines with J gene TRBJ2-3; D not certain. This CDR3 spans 11 amino acids. V dropped 6 bases and J dropped 6 bases, with 7 bases sitting between them. Per the germline V gene, CDR1 is MNHEY and CDR2 is SVGAGI. CDR3 sequence (DNA): TGTGCCAGCAGAAACTCGGATACGCAGTATTTT. Its translation: CASRNSDTQYF.

The genes are TRBV12-3 or TRBV12-4 and TRBJ1-1; perhaps TRBD1 as D (5 bases). The ends were cut back, 1 base at V and 5 bases at J, with 5 bases in the middle. The CDR3 is 12 residues long. CDR3 residues: CASSLEGTEAFF. As DNA, the CDR3 is TGTGCCAGCAGTTTAGAGGGGACTGAAGCTTTCTTT.

The rearrangement uses TRBV7-2 and TRBJ2-7, with 8 nucleotides matching TRBD1. V lost 5 bases to trimming and J lost 0 bases; unmatched junction nucleotides: 6. Looked up from germline, CDR1 is SGHTA and CDR2 is FQGNSA. This CDR3 spans 15 amino acids. The CDR3 spells CASSQGTGLSYEQYF. DNA of the CDR3: TGTGCCAGCAGCCAAGGGACAGGTCTCTCCTACGAGCAGTACTTC.

The chain combines TRBV27 with TRBJ2-3; 13 bases line up with TRBD2. Germline V gives CDR1 MNHEY, CDR2 SMNVEV (reference sequence). After removal of 0 bases from V and 0 bases from J, the junction contained 6 bases not matched to a gene. The CDR3 extends over 19 amino acids. This CDR3 is CASSLSGTSGDPSTDTQYF. The CDR3 nucleotides read TGTGCCAGCAGTTTATCGGGGACTAGCGGGGACCCTAGCACAGATACGCAGTATTTT.

V gene TRBV4-3 combines with J gene TRBJ1-4; D not resolved. This CDR3 spans 17 amino acids. V lost 0 bases to trimming and J lost 4 bases, with 15 bases between them. Germline V CDR1 and CDR2: LGHNA, YSLEER. The CDR3 DNA is TGCGCCAGCAGCCAAGACTCCCCCCCCGGGTTTAATGAAAAACTGTTTTTT. Its protein is CASSQDSPPGFNEKLFF.

V usage is TRBV27 and J usage is TRBJ1-2; TRBD1 might be the D (6 bases). Germline lookup yields CDR1 MNHEY and CDR2 SMNVEV (reference sequence). V lost 5 bases to trimming and J lost 4 bases, with 20 bases between them. The CDR3 has 16 residues. CDR3 in DNA: TGTGCCAGCAGTCCCTCTCAGGGGCTGTGGGCCTATGGCTACACCTTC. Translation gives CASSPSQGLWAYGYTF.

The chain recombines TRBV11-2 with TRBJ2-5, with D maybe TRBD1 (6 bases). Germline CDR1 SGHAT, CDR2 FQNNGV. The V gene lost 5 bases and the J gene lost 7 bases, with 23 bases spanning the gap. The CDR3 spans 16 residues. CDR3 loop: CASSLRDTLSGGTQYF. The CDR3 DNA reads as TGTGCCAGCAGCCTCCGGGACACCTTGTCCGGTGGGACCCAGTACTTC.

V usage is TRBV4-1 and J usage is TRBJ2-7, with D perhaps matching TRBD1 (6 bases). CDR3 length: 13 residues. The ends were cut back, 4 bases at V and 0 bases at J, with 7 bases in the middle. Germline V gene data show CDR1 as MGHRA and CDR2 as YSYEKL. The CDR3 coding sequence is TGCGCCAGCAGCCCGGGACACTCCTACGAGCAGTACTTC. It specifies CASSPGHSYEQYF.